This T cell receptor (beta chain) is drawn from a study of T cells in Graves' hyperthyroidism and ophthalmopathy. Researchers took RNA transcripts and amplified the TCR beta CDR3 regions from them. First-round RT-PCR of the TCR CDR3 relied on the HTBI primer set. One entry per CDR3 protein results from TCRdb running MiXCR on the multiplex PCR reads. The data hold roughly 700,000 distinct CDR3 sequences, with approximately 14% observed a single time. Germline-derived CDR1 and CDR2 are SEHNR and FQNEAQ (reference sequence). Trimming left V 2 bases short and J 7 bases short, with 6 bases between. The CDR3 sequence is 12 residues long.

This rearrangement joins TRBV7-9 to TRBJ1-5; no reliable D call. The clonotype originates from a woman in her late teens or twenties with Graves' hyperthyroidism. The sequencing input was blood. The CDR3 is CASSLSEQPQHF. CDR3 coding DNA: TGTGCCAGCAGCTTAAGTGAGCAGCCCCAGCATTTT.